Here is one T cell receptor (beta chain) with its context. Its antigen is undetermined. These data belong to a study of T cell clonotyping in hematopoietic cell transplantation. Study-wide points: Pathologically expanded recipient clonotypes increased progressively from day 30 to day 180 as diversity fell.

Clones were sequenced by immunoSEQ multiplex PCR, and TCRdb holds only the in-frame ones, with some missing. The repertoire includes approximately 16,000 clones, roughly 93% of them detected once, and around 1.8% sits in the top ten. The trim removed 2 bases at V and 3 bases at J, leaving 12 bases unmatched. CDR1 and CDR2 from the germline V gene are SGHTA and FQGNSA. This CDR3 has 17 amino acids. Specified time point: recipient sample about 28 days before transplant, after cytoreduction. The sequence came from a man younger than 30 with biphenotypic leukemia. Some clones in this sample may be carry-over from other donors' samples. V is TRBV7-2 and J is TRBJ1-2, with 7 bases lining up with TRBD1. Sample: peripheral blood mononuclear cells, taken before stem cell transplant. CDR3 region: CASSLPDRAIVDYGYTF. CDR3 sequence (DNA): TGTGCCAGCAGCTTACCCGACAGGGCGATAGTGGACTATGGCTACACCTTC.